This T cell receptor beta chain appears in the sequencing data of a study of identical twins. Every sampled donor was Caucasian and healthy. The junction had 9 bases not matched to a gene; V was cut back by 5 bases and J by 2 bases. CDR1 and CDR2 (germline): MNHNS, SASEGT. The CDR3 covers 15 residues. This clonotype occurred a few times. Its specificity is not known. TCRdb ran MiXCR on the 5' RACE reads and lists one entry per CDR3 protein. The table has 550,000 to 700,000 distinct CDR3 sequences, more than 9% seen once; the top ten hold more than 2.5%. General observations from the study: Beta out-of-frame sequences showed weaker excess twin sharing. While abundant cord blood beta clonotypes carried fewer insertions, memory repertoires showed no such pattern.

In addition, the sample was reused for a study of yellow fever vaccine responses in identical twins. That source reports: Twins' vaccine T cell response reportedly seemed partly convergent, partly personalized.

The sequencing sample was made of PBMCs. The origin of this receptor is a woman under 30 in good health. The chain combines TRBV6-1 with TRBJ2-7; 7 bases map to TRBD2. The CDR3 DNA reads TGTGCCAGCAGTCCCCTTGGGGGGGGTCCCTACGAGCAGTACTTC. It translates to CASSPLGGGPYEQYF.